This T cell receptor beta chain was profiled in a study of blood T cells in healthy people across ages. CDR3 length equals 15 residues. The trim removed 4 bases at V and 7 bases at J, leaving 8 bases unmatched. The V gene's germline CDR1 is SGHTA and CDR2 FQGNSA. The use of a sample-barcoded 5' primer and a J-beta primer mix characterized a second PCR of about 7 to 12 cycles. MiXCR, applied by TCRdb to the 5' RACE reads, yields one record per CDR3 protein. The data hold 900,000 to 950,000 distinct CDR3 sequences, with 25% to 30% observed a single time. The sample was also reused in another study, on T cells of mothers and their children. From that paper: The M1S primer of the second PCR added sample barcodes and 2-4 random nucleotides.

This TCR came from a middle-aged woman in good health. Sequencing was done on a sample of blood. The V and J genes are TRBV7-2 and TRBJ2-2; 8 bases are a match to TRBD1. In nucleotides, the CDR3 is TGTGCCAGCAGCTCGAGACAGGGGATGATCGGGGAGCTGTTTTTT. As protein: CASSSRQGMIGELFF.